What follows describes a single T cell receptor beta chain. The time point here: 2015-2016 season, 7 days after influenza vaccination. The data are from a study of follicular helper T cells after annual influenza vaccination. Germline V gene data show CDR1 as LNHDA and CDR2 as SQIVND (reference sequence). Trimming removed 0 bases from V and 1 base from J, with 9 bases in between. This CDR3 has 15 residues. The assay was immunoSEQ multiplex PCR, and TCRdb's table has in-frame clones only and misses some. The sample records some 10,000 clones, approximately 78% being singletons. The material was CXCR5+ CD38- circulating T follicular helper cells from blood, obtained 7 days after influenza vaccination. This sample's subset: circulating Tfh, non-naive CD4+CXCR5+PD-1+ (ICOS+CD38+ or ICOS-CD38-). The receptor was derived from an adult who received the influenza vaccine. The V call is TRBV19, the J call TRBJ1-2, with D hard to call. CDR3 sequence: CASSIDPKFNYGYTF. DNA for the CDR3: TGTGCCAGTAGTATAGATCCAAAATTTAACTATGGCTACACCTTC.